These 18 T cell receptor beta chains originate from one sample sequenced in a study of cytomegalovirus exposure and HLA in healthy donors. The PCR contained 60 Vbeta and 13 Jbeta primers. Profiling relied on immunoSEQ multiplex PCR, and the TCRdb table lists in-frame clones only, not all of them. The sample lists over 60,000 clones, roughly 82% occurring once. The sample was PBMCs. Receptors were obtained from a man aged 65 to 79 in good health and CMV-seronegative.

J is TRBJ2-3 and V is TRBV7-2; 7 bases align to TRBD1. The CDR3 is 14 residues long. Germline lookup yields CDR1 SGHTA and CDR2 FQGNSA. V dropped 6 bases and J dropped 5; count of bases not matched to a gene: 8. CDR3 in amino acids: CASRYDREGDTQYF. The CDR3 nucleotides read TGTGCCAGCAGATATGACAGGGAAGGAGATACGCAGTATTTT.

This clone occurred a few times. The CDR3 here is CASSQGVGRGVEKLFF. The CDR3 DNA follows: TGCGCCAGCAGCCAAGGTGTTGGCAGGGGGGTTGAAAAACTGTTTTTT. The chain has TRBV4-3 and TRBJ1-4, with 7 bases aligning to TRBD1. The germline V gene encodes CDR1 LGHNA and CDR2 YSLEER. V lost 1 base and J lost 7; bases outside the gene matches: 9. The length of the CDR3 is 16 residues.

As for this clone: The same CDR3 is also encoded by other DNA sequences in this sample. This chain joins TRBV7-2 and TRBJ2-7; maybe TRBD2 (6 bases). Between the trimmed V and J ends, which lost 5 bases and 2 bases, there was a span of 13 bases. This CDR3 contains 14 residues. CDR1 and CDR2 (germline): SGHTA, FQGNSA. The CDR3 region is CASSQDAGPYEQYF. Written as DNA, the CDR3 is TGTGCCAGCAGCCAGGACGCGGGACCCTACGAGCAGTACTTC.

V usage is TRBV5-1 and J usage is TRBJ2-1; TRBD2 agrees at 13 bases. V was pared by 3 bases and J by 8 bases, with 5 bases of the junction left unmatched. There are 15 residues in the CDR3. The germline gives CDR1 SGHRS, CDR2 YFSETQ. CDR3 loop: CASSWTSGSMYEQFF. Written as DNA, the CDR3 is TGCGCCAGCAGCTGGACTAGCGGGAGTATGTATGAGCAGTTCTTC.

The chain joins TRBV10-3 to TRBJ2-5; 10 bases are shared with TRBD1. Trimming cost V 10 bases and J 5 bases; bases outside gene matches: 4. The CDR3 is made up of 12 amino acids. Germline lookup yields CDR1 ENHRY and CDR2 SYGVKD. The CDR3, as DNA: TGTGCCAGCGGGACAGGGGTTGAGACCCAGTACTTC. Its translation: CASGTGVETQYF.

This chain connects TRBV28 to TRBJ2-7, with D perhaps matching TRBD2 (7 bases). Germline V lookup: CDR1 MDHEN, CDR2 SYDVKM. V was shortened by 6 bases and J by 2 bases, with 14 bases between the two germline ends. The length of the CDR3 is 14 residues. The CDR3 DNA reads as TGTGCCAGCAGCCACGGGGGGCTTACCTACGAGCAGTACTTC. The encoded protein is CASSHGGLTYEQYF.

In its sample, this clone was seen a few times. The gene calls are TRBV27 and TRBJ2-1, with D perhaps matching TRBD2 (6 bases). Germline V gives CDR1 MNHEY, CDR2 SMNVEV (reference sequence). The CDR3 is made up of 14 amino acids. Trimming cost V 2 bases and J 1 base, with 6 bases left between them. CDR3 in DNA: TGTGCCAGCAGTTTAGCGGGATCCTACAATGAGCAGTTCTTC. It translates to CASSLAGSYNEQFF.

The rearrangement links TRBV9 to TRBJ2-3; D unresolved. The germline V gene encodes CDR1 SGDLS and CDR2 YYNGEE. This CDR3 region has 12 residues. With 4 bases removed from V and 5 bases from J, the gap between germline ends came to 8 bases. DNA for the CDR3: TGTGCCAGCAGCCGACTGGAAGATACGCAGTATTTT. Protein: CASSRLEDTQYF.

V gene TRBV27 combines with J gene TRBJ1-5, with 11 bases identical to TRBD1. The V segment lost 4 bases and the J segment 8 bases; nucleotides outside the gene matches: 4. The germline V gene has CDR1 MNHEY and CDR2 SMNVEV (reference sequence). This CDR3 contains 14 residues. The CDR3 sequence: CASSSGTGGKPQHF. CDR3 bases: TGTGCCAGCAGTTCCGGGACAGGGGGAAAGCCCCAGCATTTT.

This sequence joins TRBV6-5 and TRBJ2-1, with 7 bases fitting TRBD2. Germline lookup yields CDR1 MNHEY and CDR2 SVGAGI. The CDR3 has 15 residues. After removal of 5 bases from V and 10 bases from J, the junction contained 14 bases not matched to a gene. As DNA, the CDR3 is TGTGCCAGCAGTCCAGGGACTATCCCTGGGACCGAGCAGTTCTTC. It translates to CASSPGTIPGTEQFF.

V usage is TRBV19 and J usage is TRBJ2-6; D is possibly TRBD1 (6 bases). Between the trimmed V and J ends, which lost 5 bases and 4 bases, there was a span of 18 bases. Germline V gives CDR1 LNHDA, CDR2 SQIVND (reference sequence). This CDR3 comprises 17 residues. The CDR3 loop is CASSPRVGAQGANVLTF. CDR3 DNA: TGTGCCAGTAGTCCGAGAGTGGGGGCGCAAGGGGCCAACGTCCTGACTTTC.

This chain links TRBV18 with TRBJ1-5; D possibly corresponds to TRBD1 (5 bases). Germline assignment: CDR1 KGHSH and CDR2 LQKENI. Trimming shortened V by 6 bases and J by 3 bases, and 15 bases separated the two germline ends. This CDR3 has 15 amino acids. For the CDR3, the DNA is TGTGCCAGCTCGAACGGGCGGGGCTACAATCAGCCCCAGCATTTT. Its protein is CASSNGRGYNQPQHF.

The chain couples TRBV2 to TRBJ2-7; possibly TRBD2 for D (6 bases). The germline gives CDR1 SNHLY, CDR2 FYNNEI. Trimming shortened V by 6 bases and J by 4 bases, and 19 bases separated the two germline ends. The CDR3 is made up of 15 amino acids. The CDR3 protein is CASSRAEGRFYEQYF. The DNA for the CDR3 is TGTGCCAGCAGCCGGGCGGAGGGAAGATTTTACGAGCAGTACTTC.

The V call is TRBV7-9, the J call TRBJ2-4, with TRBD1 matching 9 bases. This CDR3 is 15 amino acids long. V dropped 2 bases and J dropped 4; count of bases not matched to a gene: 3. Looked up from germline, CDR1 is SEHNR and CDR2 is FQNEAQ (reference sequence). Here the CDR3 reads CASSLPGQGKNIQYF. CDR3 nucleotides: TGTGCCAGCAGCTTACCCGGACAGGGGAAAAACATTCAGTACTTC.

The chain is built from TRBV7-2 and TRBJ2-7; 12 bases fit TRBD2. CDR1 and CDR2 (germline): SGHTA, FQGNSA. V was clipped by 4 bases and J by 4 bases; unmatched bases: 8. This CDR3 has 16 residues. For the CDR3, the DNA is TGTGCCAGCAGCTCGCCGACTAGCGGGAGTCCTTACGAGCAGTACTTC. Translated: CASSSPTSGSPYEQYF.

The chain recombines TRBV6-1 with TRBJ1-1; D unclear. The CDR3 has 12 residues. The V end was cut by 11 bases, the J end by 2 bases, with 12 bases between. The germline V gene has CDR1 MNHNS and CDR2 SASEGT. CDR3 DNA sequence: TGTGCCTCAGAACGGGGAAACACTGAAGCTTTCTTT. It is translated as CASERGNTEAFF.

V and J are TRBV5-5 and TRBJ2-2; 7 positions match TRBD2. In germline, CDR1 is SGHKS, CDR2 YYEKEE (reference sequence). The CDR3 is 14 residues long. After removal of 4 bases from V and 0 bases from J, the junction contained 0 bases not matched to a gene. CDR3 protein: CASSTSANTGELFF. CDR3 DNA sequence: TGTGCCAGCAGCACTAGCGCGAACACCGGGGAGCTGTTTTTT.

This chain uses TRBV5-5 with TRBJ2-2; 10 bases fit TRBD1. The germline CDR1 and CDR2 sequences are SGHKS and YYEKEE (reference sequence). The CDR3 covers 16 residues. The ends lost 3 bases at V and 2 bases at J; junction bases unmatched: 4. In DNA, the CDR3 is TGTGCCAGCAGCTCAGGGACAGGGGTCAACACCGGGGAGCTGTTTTTT. Residues: CASSSGTGVNTGELFF.